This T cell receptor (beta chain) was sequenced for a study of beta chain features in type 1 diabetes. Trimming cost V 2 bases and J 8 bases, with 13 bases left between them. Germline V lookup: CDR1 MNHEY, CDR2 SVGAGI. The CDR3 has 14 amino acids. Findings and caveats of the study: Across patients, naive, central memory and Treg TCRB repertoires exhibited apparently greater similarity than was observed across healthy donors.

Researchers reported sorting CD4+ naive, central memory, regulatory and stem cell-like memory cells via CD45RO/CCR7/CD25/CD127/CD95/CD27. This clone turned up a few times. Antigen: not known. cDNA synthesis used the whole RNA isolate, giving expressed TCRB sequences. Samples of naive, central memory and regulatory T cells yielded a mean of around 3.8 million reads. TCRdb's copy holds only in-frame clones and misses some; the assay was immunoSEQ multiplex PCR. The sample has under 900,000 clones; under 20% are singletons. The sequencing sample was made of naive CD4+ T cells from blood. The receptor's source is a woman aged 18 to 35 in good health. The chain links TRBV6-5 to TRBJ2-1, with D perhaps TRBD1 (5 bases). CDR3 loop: CASSYDWTSDEQFF. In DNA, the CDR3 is TGTGCCAGCAGTTACGATTGGACATCCGATGAGCAGTTCTTC.